A selection of T cell receptor beta chains follows, all from one sample in a study of prognosis after radiotherapy for stage I lung cancer. TCRdb itself ran the multiplex PCR reads through MiXCR, one entry per CDR3 protein. Of 25,000 to 35,000 distinct CDR3 sequences detected, around half appear once; the ten largest clones hold about 17%. The sequencing used PBMCs, collected before or after stereotactic body radiation therapy (not recorded which). Every receptor here comes from a donor of 50 years or more with non-small cell lung cancer. CDR3s include the opening cysteine and the closing phenylalanine or tryptophan. The D gene is left open where the match is weak. Rows give clone size only sometimes, using once, few, many, or a class for an expanded clone.

j_gene: TRBJ1-1; v_gene: TRBV7-9; abundance: NA; d_gene: NA; CDR3nt: TGTGCCAGCAGCTTATTCTGGATGGGAGCTTTCTTT; CDR3aa: CASSLFWMGAFF
j_gene: TRBJ1-2; v_gene: TRBV2; abundance: NA; d_gene: NA; CDR3nt: TGTGCCAGCAGGGAAGAAGGTGGCTACACCTTC; CDR3aa: CASREEGGYTF
j_gene: TRBJ2-7; v_gene: TRBV6-2/TRBV6-3; abundance: NA; d_gene: TRBD1; CDR3nt: TGTGCCAGCAGTAACCGGAGGACAGGGGAGCAGTACTTC; CDR3aa: CASSNRRTGEQYF
j_gene: TRBJ2-7; v_gene: TRBV7-2; abundance: NA; d_gene: TRBD1; CDR3nt: TGTGCCAGCAGCTCCAGATCGACAGGGGGGAGATCCTACGAGCAGTACTTC; CDR3aa: CASSSRSTGGRSYEQYF
j_gene: TRBJ1-2; v_gene: TRBV24-1; abundance: NA; d_gene: NA; CDR3nt: TGTGCCACCAGTGATCCAGGAACAAACTATGGCTACACCTTC; CDR3aa: CATSDPGTNYGYTF
j_gene: TRBJ2-7; v_gene: TRBV30; abundance: NA; d_gene: NA; CDR3nt: TGTGCCTGGAATAAGGATTTCAGCTCCTACGAGCAGTACTTC; CDR3aa: CAWNKDFSSYEQYF
j_gene: TRBJ2-7; v_gene: TRBV19; abundance: NA; d_gene: NA; CDR3nt: TGTGCCAGTAGGGGGACCCTGGGCACTAGTGGGACCTACGAGCAGTACTTC; CDR3aa: CASRGTLGTSGTYEQYF
j_gene: TRBJ2-5; v_gene: TRBV6-1; abundance: many; d_gene: NA; CDR3nt: TGTGCCAGCAGTCGACTAGAGGGAGAGACCCAGTACTTC; CDR3aa: CASSRLEGETQYF
j_gene: TRBJ2-7; v_gene: TRBV4-2; abundance: medium-sized; d_gene: NA; CDR3nt: TGCGCCAGCAGCCAAGAATTCGGGAGCTCCATCGACGAGCAGTACTTC; CDR3aa: CASSQEFGSSIDEQYF
j_gene: TRBJ2-7; v_gene: TRBV7-2; abundance: many; d_gene: NA; CDR3nt: TGTGCCAGCAGCTTCTCTGGGACCTCCTACGAGCAGTACTTC; CDR3aa: CASSFSGTSYEQYF
j_gene: TRBJ2-7; v_gene: TRBV24-1; abundance: medium-sized; d_gene: TRBD2; CDR3nt: TGTGCCACCAGGCGGGGGTCCTACGAGCAGTACTTC; CDR3aa: CATRRGSYEQYF
j_gene: TRBJ2-7; v_gene: TRBV6-1; abundance: many; d_gene: NA; CDR3nt: TGTGCCACTACCTCCCGTGGGGGCGTCGGCGTGGGTGAGCAGTACTTC; CDR3aa: CATTSRGGVGVGEQYF
j_gene: TRBJ2-7; v_gene: TRBV5-1; abundance: NA; d_gene: TRBD2; CDR3nt: TGCGCCAGCAGCTATGGACTAGCCTACGAGCAGTACTTC; CDR3aa: CASSYGLAYEQYF
j_gene: TRBJ2-2; v_gene: TRBV7-2; abundance: NA; d_gene: NA; CDR3nt: TGTGCCAGCGGCCCAGAAACCCCAGACAGCTACACCGGGGAGCTGTTTTTT; CDR3aa: CASGPETPDSYTGELFF
j_gene: TRBJ2-7; v_gene: TRBV6-2/TRBV6-3; abundance: NA; d_gene: NA; CDR3nt: TGTGCCATCAGTTACGGACCGCCCTACGAGCAGTACTTC; CDR3aa: CAISYGPPYEQYF
j_gene: TRBJ2-5; v_gene: TRBV9; abundance: many; d_gene: TRBD1; CDR3nt: TGTGCCAGCAGCGTAGGTGGGAACAGGGGGCTTCAGGAGACCCAGTACTTC; CDR3aa: CASSVGGNRGLQETQYF
j_gene: TRBJ1-1; v_gene: TRBV20-1; abundance: many; d_gene: NA; CDR3nt: TGCAGTGCCTCACCAAACACTGAAGCTTTCTTT; CDR3aa: CSASPNTEAFF
j_gene: TRBJ1-2; v_gene: TRBV20-1; abundance: many; d_gene: NA; CDR3nt: TGCAGTGCCAGTGGAGGCTACACCTTC; CDR3aa: CSASGGYTF
j_gene: TRBJ2-3; v_gene: TRBV20-1; abundance: many; d_gene: TRBD1; CDR3nt: TGCAGTGCTAGAGTTCCTGACAGGGGCACAGATACGCAGTATTTT; CDR3aa: CSARVPDRGTDTQYF
j_gene: TRBJ1-1; v_gene: TRBV5-1; abundance: many; d_gene: NA; CDR3nt: TGCGCCAGCAGCCTAGGGGCAGACACTGAAGCTTTCTTT; CDR3aa: CASSLGADTEAFF
j_gene: TRBJ1-2; v_gene: TRBV28; abundance: many; d_gene: NA; CDR3nt: TGTGCCAGCAGCCAGGGAGAGTATGGCTACACCTTC; CDR3aa: CASSQGEYGYTF
j_gene: TRBJ2-1; v_gene: TRBV7-6; abundance: once; d_gene: NA; CDR3nt: TGTGCCAGCAGCCTCCTAGAGGGAGGACCATCCTACAATGAGCAGTTCTTC; CDR3aa: CASSLLEGGPSYNEQFF
j_gene: TRBJ1-2; v_gene: TRBV28; abundance: NA; d_gene: NA; CDR3nt: TGTGCCAGCAGTACGGACTATGGCTACACCTTC; CDR3aa: CASSTDYGYTF
j_gene: TRBJ2-2; v_gene: TRBV19; abundance: NA; d_gene: TRBD2; CDR3nt: TGTTCCTCTAAAGGACTAGCGGGTTGGTCGGGCTCCGGGGAGCTGTTTTTT; CDR3aa: CSSKGLAGWSGSGELFF
j_gene: TRBJ2-2; v_gene: TRBV7-2; abundance: NA; d_gene: NA; CDR3nt: TGTGCCAGCAGCTGGGGTATCCCAAACACCGGGGAGCTGTTTTTT; CDR3aa: CASSWGIPNTGELFF
j_gene: TRBJ2-3; v_gene: TRBV5-1; abundance: once; d_gene: NA; CDR3nt: TGCGCCAGCAGATTCACAGGGATTAGCACAGATAAGCAGTATTTT; CDR3aa: CASRFTGISTDKQYF
j_gene: TRBJ1-6; v_gene: TRBV2; abundance: NA; d_gene: TRBD1; CDR3nt: TGTGCCAGCGCCCTTGGGACAGTTAATTCACCCCTCCACTTT; CDR3aa: CASALGTVNSPLHF
j_gene: TRBJ1-2; v_gene: TRBV27; abundance: NA; d_gene: NA; CDR3nt: TGTGCCAGCAGTTCCCTACAGCGGGCGGATTGCTACACCTTC; CDR3aa: CASSSLQRADCYTF
j_gene: TRBJ2-7; v_gene: TRBV28; abundance: many; d_gene: TRBD1; CDR3nt: TGTGCCAGCAGTTTGAGGGCAGGGGGCTCCTACGAGCAGTACTTC; CDR3aa: CASSLRAGGSYEQYF
j_gene: TRBJ2-5; v_gene: TRBV20-1; abundance: NA; d_gene: NA; CDR3nt: TGCAGTGCACGGTGGGAGGAAGAGACCAAGTACTTC; CDR3aa: CSARWEEETKYF
j_gene: TRBJ1-6; v_gene: TRBV11-2; abundance: medium-sized; d_gene: NA; CDR3nt: TGTGCCAGCAGCTTCGCATTTCTTAGGCGCCGCGAGTCACCCCTCCACTTT; CDR3aa: CASSFAFLRRRESPLHF
j_gene: TRBJ2-3; v_gene: TRBV7-3; abundance: NA; d_gene: NA; CDR3nt: TGTGCCAGCATCTCATGGGGGGATACGCAGTATTTT; CDR3aa: CASISWGDTQYF
j_gene: TRBJ2-3; v_gene: TRBV4-1; abundance: many; d_gene: NA; CDR3nt: TGCGCCAGCAGCCATCCGCGGTCCGCAGATACGCAGTATTTT; CDR3aa: CASSHPRSADTQYF
j_gene: TRBJ1-1; v_gene: TRBV7-2; abundance: NA; d_gene: NA; CDR3nt: TGTGCCAGCAGCCCATTTGGGGGGAAAACTGAAGCTTTCTTT; CDR3aa: CASSPFGGKTEAFF
j_gene: TRBJ2-7; v_gene: TRBV15; abundance: once; d_gene: TRBD1; CDR3nt: TGTGTCACCAGCAGAGAGGGTGCCCGGACAGGTGCTGACGAGCAGTACTTC; CDR3aa: CVTSREGARTGADEQYF
j_gene: TRBJ2-7; v_gene: TRBV9; abundance: NA; d_gene: NA; CDR3nt: TGTGCCAGCAGCGCAACCCCGGGAGCTGAGCAGTACTTC; CDR3aa: CASSATPGAEQYF
j_gene: TRBJ2-7; v_gene: TRBV10-2; abundance: NA; d_gene: TRBD2; CDR3nt: TGCGCCAGCAGGTGGGGGGAGGGTCTCTACGAGCAGTACTTC; CDR3aa: CASRWGEGLYEQYF
j_gene: TRBJ2-7; v_gene: TRBV20-1; abundance: NA; d_gene: NA; CDR3nt: TGCAGTGCTAGATTTGCAGGTTGCGAGCAGTACTTC; CDR3aa: CSARFAGCEQYF
j_gene: TRBJ2-1; v_gene: TRBV11-2; abundance: few; d_gene: TRBD2; CDR3nt: TGTGCCAGCAGCCTATTTAGCGGGAATAACAATGAGCAGTTCTTC; CDR3aa: CASSLFSGNNNEQFF
j_gene: TRBJ2-7; v_gene: TRBV12-3/TRBV12-4; abundance: NA; d_gene: TRBD1; CDR3nt: TGTGCCAGCAGGTTGGACAGGGGTTTCTACGAGCAGTACTTC; CDR3aa: CASRLDRGFYEQYF
j_gene: TRBJ2-2; v_gene: TRBV5-1; abundance: once; d_gene: NA; CDR3nt: TGCGCCAGCAGCTTGGGAGCTGGGAACACCGGGGAGCTGTTTTTT; CDR3aa: CASSLGAGNTGELFF
j_gene: TRBJ2-3; v_gene: TRBV5-1; abundance: NA; d_gene: NA; CDR3nt: TGCGCCAGCAGCTTGCGCGGTGGTTTGGGATATACTCAATATTTT; CDR3aa: CASSLRGGLGYTQYF
j_gene: TRBJ1-2; v_gene: TRBV5-1; abundance: NA; d_gene: NA; CDR3nt: TGCGCCAGCAGCGTACAGAGCGACACAAACTATGGCTACACCTTC; CDR3aa: CASSVQSDTNYGYTF
j_gene: TRBJ1-1; v_gene: TRBV5-5; abundance: many; d_gene: NA; CDR3nt: TGTGCCAGCAGACCCCTCCGGCTGGCTGGGAACACTGAAGCTTTCTTT; CDR3aa: CASRPLRLAGNTEAFF
j_gene: TRBJ2-7; v_gene: TRBV2; abundance: NA; d_gene: TRBD2; CDR3nt: TGTGCCTATGGGTCTAGCGGGAGTTACGAGCAGTACTTC; CDR3aa: CAYGSSGSYEQYF
j_gene: TRBJ2-2; v_gene: TRBV20-1; abundance: many; d_gene: TRBD1; CDR3nt: TGCAGTGCCCGTGGACAGGGGTGGACCGGGGAGCTGTTTTTT; CDR3aa: CSARGQGWTGELFF
j_gene: TRBJ2-7; v_gene: TRBV7-9; abundance: medium-sized; d_gene: TRBD2; CDR3nt: TGTGCCAGCAGCTCCCTTATGGAGCGGGAGAGCTACGAGCAGTACTTC; CDR3aa: CASSSLMERESYEQYF
j_gene: TRBJ2-3; v_gene: TRBV28; abundance: medium-sized; d_gene: TRBD2; CDR3nt: TGTGCCAGCAGTAAACAAAGACTAGCGGGAGTTACAGATACGCAGTATTTT; CDR3aa: CASSKQRLAGVTDTQYF
j_gene: TRBJ1-2; v_gene: TRBV12-3/TRBV12-4; abundance: NA; d_gene: TRBD1; CDR3nt: TGTGCCAGCAGGGTGGACAGGGGAACCTATGGCTACACCTTC; CDR3aa: CASRVDRGTYGYTF
j_gene: TRBJ2-7; v_gene: TRBV11-3; abundance: NA; d_gene: NA; CDR3nt: TGTGCCAGCAGCTTAGGGGCTCTAAATTATTACCGCTCCTACGAGCAGTACTTC; CDR3aa: CASSLGALNYYRSYEQYF
j_gene: TRBJ1-2; v_gene: TRBV7-8; abundance: NA; d_gene: NA; CDR3nt: TGTGCCAGCGGTACGGGCGATGGCTACACCTTC; CDR3aa: CASGTGDGYTF
j_gene: TRBJ1-5; v_gene: TRBV20-1; abundance: NA; d_gene: TRBD1; CDR3nt: TGCAGTGCGAACAGGGGAGTTGGCAATCAGCCCCAGCATTTT; CDR3aa: CSANRGVGNQPQHF